The T cell receptor (beta chain) under discussion was sequenced for a study of cytomegalovirus exposure and HLA in healthy donors. The count of this clone is one. A multiplex PCR was run with 60 Vbeta primers and 13 Jbeta primers. Measured with immunoSEQ multiplex PCR; TCRdb has only the in-frame clones, and not every one. The sample holds 250,000 to 350,000 clones, about four fifths seen once. The CDR3 consists of 15 residues. Germline loops: CDR1 SNHLY, CDR2 FYNNEI. V shed 3 bases, J shed 2 bases, and the junction held 7 bases outside the gene matches. Material: PBMCs. The genes are TRBV2 and TRBJ2-7; TRBD1 matches 7 bases. The TCR originated in a girl aged 2 to 9 in good health and CMV-seronegative. This CDR3 is CASSDSRTGTYEQYF. CDR3 nucleotides: TGTGCCAGCAGTGACTCTCGGACAGGAACCTACGAGCAGTACTTC.